These T cell receptor beta chains were read from a single sample in a study of beta chain features in type 1 diabetes. TCRdb keeps only in-frame clones here, not all; method: immunoSEQ multiplex PCR. Among about 360,000 clones listed, roughly 12% were seen once. The sample comprised naive CD4+ T cells from blood. These receptors originate from a man in his late teens or twenties in good health. Each CDR3 is given without its conserved first and last residue.

v_gene,j_gene,CDR3aa
TRBV11-2,TRBJ2-7,ASSPAQDPAYEQY
TRBV28,TRBJ1-1,ASNSLNTEAF
TRBV6-6,TRBJ1-1,ASHRDAF
TRBV18,TRBJ2-2,ASSIQGSPRTGELF
TRBV6-5,TRBJ2-7,ASSYFSDSYEQY
TRBV7-3,TRBJ2-5,ASSPRGMGQTQY
TRBV11-2,TRBJ2-3,ASSLAASGRGTDTQY
TRBV5-1,TRBJ1-5,ASSLVPGGNQPQH
TRBV28,TRBJ2-7,ASSSPTGGRYEQY
TRBV21-1,TRBJ2-7,ASSPRGGKGYEQY
TRBV18,TRBJ1-1,ASSSLGVMNTEAF
TRBV28,TRBJ1-2,AISTGGVRGYT
TRBV28,TRBJ2-3,ASRSTSLASDTQY
TRBV25-1,TRBJ2-2,ASSGGQKFTSGREELF
TRBV28,TRBJ1-1,ASSPPGNTEAF
TRBV7-9,TRBJ2-4,ASSTRPGQGASKNIQY
TRBV18,TRBJ2-7,ASLNAQGAPYEQY
TRBV30,TRBJ2-2,AWTVTGSSTGELF
TRBV4-2,TRBJ2-1,ASSQGGGLYNEQF
TRBV28,TRBJ2-7,ASSPATSAEMNEQY
TRBV5-1,TRBJ2-3,ASSSDNTDTQY
TRBV4-2,TRBJ2-7,ASSQETSGVGEQY
TRBV28,TRBJ1-4,ASSPSQGVPNEKLF
TRBV15,TRBJ2-2,ATSILTGELF
TRBV6-6,TRBJ2-3,ASSYKTAPDTQY
TRBV7-3,TRBJ2-7,ASSPTGTYEQY
TRBV28,TRBJ2-7,ASSANRQGSNEQY
TRBV30,TRBJ1-5,AWSRNRGQPQH
TRBV7-3,TRBJ1-6,ASSPDFNSPLH
TRBV2,TRBJ2-6,ATGGRASGANVLT
TRBV9,TRBJ2-3,ASSVKAGGQGDTQY
TRBV4-2,TRBJ2-3,ASSQPTGGMGTDTQY
TRBV6-5,TRBJ1-1,ASHSTGGARPAF
TRBV5-1,TRBJ1-4,ASSSDRGNEKLF
TRBV25-1,TRBJ2-7,ASTAGYEQY
TRBV9,TRBJ2-1,ASSVGTSGYNEQF
TRBV7-3,TRBJ2-2,ATSGTGNTGELF
TRBV9,TRBJ2-1,ASSGLGSGGYNEQF
TRBV20-1,TRBJ2-7,SARDESEQY
TRBV30,TRBJ1-6,AWSVRARGYSPLH
TRBV7-8,TRBJ2-1,ASSPPGAGAEDEQF
TRBV4-2,TRBJ2-3,ASSLSGGASTDTQY
TRBV19,TRBJ1-5,ATRTGGEGNQPQH
TRBV7-2,TRBJ2-1,ASRLAGGLVHEQF
TRBV2,TRBJ1-1,ASLRAGPGNTEAF
TRBV5-1,TRBJ2-7,ASSGGAWSDYSYEQY
TRBV27,TRBJ1-2,ASSSRGHDYGYT
TRBV6-4,TRBJ1-1,ASSDSAGAHTEAF
TRBV14,TRBJ2-1,ASSQASPPAGGPLNEQF
TRBV28,TRBJ2-2,ASSSSETGKTGELF
TRBV5-1,TRBJ1-1,ASSFNPAALNTEAF
TRBV2,TRBJ2-6,ASIRQGQGLSGANVLT
TRBV11-2,TRBJ1-2,ASSPGYYGYT
TRBV6-5,TRBJ2-7,AVSGQSYEQY
TRBV30,TRBJ1-2,AWQGNYGYT
TRBV6-1,TRBJ1-6,ASSWRQGIPPLH
TRBV19,TRBJ2-7,ASRAQGAYEQY